This TCR beta chain is drawn from a study of regulatory T cells in long-lasting Graves disease. Looked up from germline, CDR1 is SGHNT and CDR2 is YENEEA. V shed 4 bases, J shed 4 bases, and the junction held 3 bases outside the gene matches. The CDR3 sequence is 14 residues long. Study-wide results and limits: Repertoires from persistent disease leaned toward TRBV28, TRBJ1-2 and TRBJ2-5. Small numbers of samples may have cut accuracy.

Time point described: newly diagnosed GD, antithyroid drugs for less than 3 months. Scientists built the TCR library using RNA that was extracted from PBMCs. As regards this clonotype: Its antigen is as yet unknown.

Libraries of TCR beta came from iRepertoire HTBI primers plus Arm-PCR of CDR3 regions. One entry per CDR3 protein, called by TCRdb with MiXCR from the multiplex PCR reads. This table has 200,000 to 250,000 distinct CDR3 sequences, about a sixth appearing once. J is TRBJ2-7 and V is TRBV11-3; 11 nucleotides align to TRBD2. The receptor was derived from a female donor with Graves disease. The sequences come from peripheral blood mononuclear cells (PBMCs), collected at new diagnosis, from a patient treated with antithyroid drugs. The CDR3 protein is CASSYTSGSYEQYF. The CDR3 DNA sequence: TGTGCCAGCAGCTATACTAGCGGGAGTTACGAGCAGTACTTC.